This entry lists 17 T cell receptor beta chains sequenced from one sample in a study of T-cell reconstitution after alpha-beta-depleted transplantation in children. For TCRbeta, the library was prepared with unique molecular identifiers. MiXCR, applied by TCRdb to the PCR reads, yields one record per CDR3 protein. The sample lists 90,000 to 100,000 distinct CDR3 sequences; 9% to 15% were seen once. The input for sequencing was PBMCs from the stem cell graft donor, taken from the stem cell graft. These receptors originate from a human donor who donated a stem cell graft to a child with inherited bone marrow failure.

Many counts were recorded for this clonotype. The CDR3 DNA follows: TGCGCCAGCAGCTTGGGACTAGCATTTGAGCAGTTCTTC. The encoded protein is CASSLGLAFEQFF. V gene TRBV5-1 combines with J gene TRBJ2-1, with TRBD2 matching over 7 bases. The junction had 3 bases not matched to a gene; V was cut back by 0 bases and J by 9 bases. CDR1 and CDR2 (germline): SGHRS, YFSETQ. The CDR3 totals 13 residues.

The V and J genes are TRBV29-1 and TRBJ2-7, with a tentative D call TRBD2 (5 bases). The germline gives CDR1 SQVTM, CDR2 ANQGSEA. V gave up 6 bases and J gave up 0 bases, with 18 bases separating them. This CDR3 spans 15 amino acids. The CDR3 loop is CSVEGVAGYSYEQYF. As DNA, the CDR3 is TGCAGCGTCGAGGGAGTAGCAGGATACTCCTACGAGCAGTACTTC.

This clonotype was observed many times. The rearrangement links TRBV7-9 to TRBJ2-7; the D is unclear. CDR1 and CDR2 from the germline V gene are SEHNR and FQNEAQ (reference sequence). CDR3 length: 13 residues. Trimming left V 6 bases short and J 2 bases short, with 11 bases between. CDR3 sequence reads: CASSPDTAYEQYF. The CDR3 DNA sequence: TGTGCCAGCAGTCCTGACACAGCCTACGAGCAGTACTTC.

This clonotype was observed at least ten times. The chain joins TRBV12-3 or TRBV12-4 to TRBJ1-2; TRBD1 is a possible D gene (5 bases). This CDR3 is 14 amino acids long. V shed 0 bases and J shed 4 bases, with 9 bases lying between them. The CDR3 spells CASSLAGVSYGYTF. In DNA, the CDR3 is TGTGCCAGCAGTTTAGCGGGGGTTAGCTATGGCTACACCTTC.

The V call is TRBV3-1, the J call TRBJ2-5, with D perhaps matching TRBD2 (7 bases). CDR3 length: 16 amino acids. The V end was cut by 0 bases, the J end by 4 bases, with 15 bases between. From germline, CDR1 is LGHDT and CDR2 YNNKEL (reference sequence). The CDR3 nucleotides read TGTGCCAGCAGCCAAGATTATCCCGGGGGGCCAGAGACCCAGTACTTC. This codes for CASSQDYPGGPETQYF.

This clonotype has a count of ten or more. V and J are TRBV4-2 and TRBJ2-7; 10 positions match TRBD1. V was clipped by 0 bases and J by 2 bases; unmatched bases: 1. The CDR3 is made up of 15 amino acids. Germline-derived CDR1 and CDR2 are LGHNA and YNFKEQ. The CDR3 nucleotides read TGTGCCAGCAGCCAAGACGGGACAGGGGCCTACGAGCAGTACTTC. This translates into CASSQDGTGAYEQYF.

This clonotype was observed many times. This chain links TRBV10-3 with TRBJ1-1, with 7 nucleotides matching TRBD1. J was trimmed by 2 bases and V by 6 bases; bases with no gene match: 6. CDR3 size: 14 residues. CDR1 and CDR2 (germline): ENHRY, SYGVKD. CDR3 residues: CAIRPTGSNTEAFF. CDR3 nucleotides: TGTGCCATCAGACCGACAGGGAGCAACACTGAAGCTTTCTTT.

This clonotype appeared many times. V and J are TRBV5-1 and TRBJ2-3; D might be TRBD1 (6 bases). The V gene's germline CDR1 is SGHRS and CDR2 YFSETQ. V lost 2 bases, J lost 7 bases, and 14 bases lay in between. The CDR3 contains 14 residues. The CDR3: CASSFQGQGNTQYF. Written as DNA, the CDR3 is TGCGCCAGCAGCTTCCAGGGGCAGGGAAATACGCAGTATTTT.

This clonotype was seen at least ten times. This chain joins TRBV5-1 and TRBJ1-3; D gene unclear. There are 14 residues in the CDR3. Germline V gene sequence: CDR1 SGHRS, CDR2 YFSETQ. V was cut by 3 bases and J by 2 bases, with 9 bases left in between. CDR3 residues: CASSWGKAGNTIYF. The CDR3 DNA follows: TGCGCCAGCAGCTGGGGTAAGGCTGGAAACACCATATATTTT.

This clonotype was seen repeatedly, ten times or more. The chain is built from TRBV5-1 and TRBJ2-7; D gene uncertain. Trimming removed 1 base at V and 3 bases at J, with 11 bases between. CDR3 length: 14 amino acids. In germline, CDR1 is SGHRS, CDR2 YFSETQ. Here the CDR3 reads CASSLSLINYEQYF. CDR3 nucleotide sequence: TGCGCCAGCAGCTTGTCCCTAATCAACTACGAGCAGTACTTC.

There are many counts of this clonotype. The V and J genes are TRBV7-9 and TRBJ2-7, with 9 bases aligning to TRBD2. Germline loops: CDR1 SEHNR, CDR2 FQNEAQ (reference sequence). V was clipped by 6 bases and J by 2 bases; unmatched bases: 8. The CDR3 is 15 residues long. The CDR3 loop is CASSPRGGPTYEQYF. The DNA of the CDR3 is TGTGCCAGCAGTCCGCGGGGGGGGCCTACCTACGAGCAGTACTTC.

At least ten counts were recorded for this clonotype. This rearrangement joins TRBV2 to TRBJ2-1; D remains unclear. CDR1 and CDR2 (germline): SNHLY, FYNNEI. V was trimmed by 7 bases and J by 1 base, leaving 8 bases between them. CDR3 length: 13 amino acids. Here the CDR3 DNA reads TGTGCCAGCAATCCTAATTCCTACAATGAGCAGTTCTTC. Protein sequence: CASNPNSYNEQFF.

This clonotype was observed at least ten times. This chain links TRBV9 with TRBJ2-7; D is unresolved. In germline, CDR1 is SGDLS, CDR2 YYNGEE. The CDR3 contains 15 residues. The V gene lost 1 base and the J gene lost 0 bases, with 11 bases spanning the gap. The CDR3 sequence is CASSVSSLSSYEQYF. The CDR3 DNA sequence: TGTGCCAGCAGCGTATCCAGTCTGAGCTCCTACGAGCAGTACTTC.

Many counts were recorded for this clonotype. The chain employs TRBV5-8 and TRBJ2-1; 10 bases fit TRBD2. This CDR3 has 15 residues. Trimming at V came to 2 bases and at J to 5 bases, leaving 4 bases not matched to a gene. Germline V gene sequence: CDR1 SGHTS, CDR2 YDEGEE. The CDR3 loop reads CASSFGLAVNNEQFF. The CDR3 DNA reads TGTGCCAGCAGCTTTGGACTAGCGGTAAACAATGAGCAGTTCTTC.

In regard to this clonotype: This may be a read error, as it is one base from a much larger clone. The rearrangement joins TRBV20-1 to TRBJ2-7; 7 bases are shared with TRBD1. V lost 0 bases and J lost 4; bases outside the gene matches: 9. The CDR3 has 15 residues. Germline CDR1 is DFQATT and CDR2 is SNEGSKA (reference sequence). The CDR3 sequence: CSARDVGTETYEQYF. The CDR3 DNA sequence: TGCAGTGCTAGAGATGTCGGGACAGAAACATACGAGCAGTACTTC.

This clonotype was seen a few times. The chain recombines TRBV7-3 with TRBJ2-7, with 7 bases fitting TRBD1. Germline-derived CDR1 and CDR2 are SGHTA and FQGTGA. Germline trimming cut 3 bases from V and 6 bases from J; bases unmatched to any gene: 5. The CDR3 spans 13 residues. The DNA for the CDR3 is TGTGCCAGCAGCTTGAGCACAGGGGCCGAGCAGTACTTC. It codes for CASSLSTGAEQYF.

There are many counts of this clonotype. The rearrangement joins TRBV7-3 to TRBJ2-7, with D uncertain. The V end lost 4 bases, the J end lost 10 bases, and 11 bases lay between the germline ends. The CDR3 length is 11 residues. Germline V gene lookup returns CDR1 SGHTA and CDR2 FQGTGA. This chain's CDR3 is CASSSPILQYF. CDR3 DNA sequence: TGTGCCAGCAGCTCCCCGATTTTACAGTACTTC.